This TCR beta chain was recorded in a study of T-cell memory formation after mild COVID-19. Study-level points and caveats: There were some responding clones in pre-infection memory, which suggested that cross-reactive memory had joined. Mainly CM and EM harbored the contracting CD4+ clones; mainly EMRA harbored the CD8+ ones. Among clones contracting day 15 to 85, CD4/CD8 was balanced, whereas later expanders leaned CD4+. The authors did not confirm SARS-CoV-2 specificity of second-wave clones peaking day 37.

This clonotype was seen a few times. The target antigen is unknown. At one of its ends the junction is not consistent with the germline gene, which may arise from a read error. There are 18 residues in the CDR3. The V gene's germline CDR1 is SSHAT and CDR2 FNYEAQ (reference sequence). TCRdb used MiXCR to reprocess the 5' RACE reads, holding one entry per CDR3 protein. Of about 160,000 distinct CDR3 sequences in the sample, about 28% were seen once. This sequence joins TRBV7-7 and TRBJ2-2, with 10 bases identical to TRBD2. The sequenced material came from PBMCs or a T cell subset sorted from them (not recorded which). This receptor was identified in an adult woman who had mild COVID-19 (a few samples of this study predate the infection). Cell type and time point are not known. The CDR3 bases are TGTGCTAGCAGCCCTGAGTGGGCTAGCGGGAGTGATGGGAGGAAGCTGTTTTTT. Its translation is CASSPEWASGSDGRKLFF.